This T cell receptor beta chain was obtained from a study of blood T cell repertoires in COVID-19. Study background: T cells, B-cell-depleted T cells, or PBMCs provided the cDNA or gDNA that served as material.

With 0 bases removed from V and 2 bases from J, the gap between germline ends came to 11 bases. The CDR3 is 16 residues long. The V gene's germline CDR1 is LNHNV and CDR2 YYDKDF (reference sequence). The method was immunoSEQ multiplex PCR; TCRdb's version includes in-frame clones alone and lacks a portion of them. This repertoire shows about 180,000 clones, around 88% found once; its top ten account for roughly 4%. The sequenced sample was peripheral blood. The J gene is TRBJ2-1, the V gene TRBV15; no firm D call. The TCR sequence derives from a woman younger than 45 with acute or convalescent COVID-19. This CDR3 reads CATSRDRVSTYNEQFF. The CDR3 coding sequence is TGTGCCACCAGCAGAGATCGGGTTTCTACCTACAATGAGCAGTTCTTC.